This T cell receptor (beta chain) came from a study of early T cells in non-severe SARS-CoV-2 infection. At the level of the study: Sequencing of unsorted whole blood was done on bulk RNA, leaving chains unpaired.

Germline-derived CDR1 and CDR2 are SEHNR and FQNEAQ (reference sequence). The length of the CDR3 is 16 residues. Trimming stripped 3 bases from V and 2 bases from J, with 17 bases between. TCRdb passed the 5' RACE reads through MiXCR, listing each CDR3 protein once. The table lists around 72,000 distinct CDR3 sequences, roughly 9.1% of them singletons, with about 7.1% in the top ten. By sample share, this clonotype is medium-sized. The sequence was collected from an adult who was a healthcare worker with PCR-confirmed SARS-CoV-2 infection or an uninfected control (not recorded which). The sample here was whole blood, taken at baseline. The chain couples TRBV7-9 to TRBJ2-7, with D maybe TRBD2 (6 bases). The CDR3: CASSFAAGTETYEQYF. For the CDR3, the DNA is TGTGCCAGCAGCTTTGCGGCGGGGACGGAAACCTACGAGCAGTACTTC. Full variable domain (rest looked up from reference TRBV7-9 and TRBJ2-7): DTGVSQNPRHKITKRGQNVTFRCDPISEHNRLYWYRQTLGQGPEFLTYFQNEAQLEKSRLLSDRFSAERPKGSFSTLEIQRTEQGDSAMYLCASSFAAGTETYEQYFGPGTRLTVT.